This TCR beta chain was documented in a study of patients and donors after allogeneic stem cell transplantation. The V gene's germline CDR1 is SGDLS and CDR2 YYNGEE. This CDR3 spans 15 amino acids. V lost 0 bases to trimming and J lost 4 bases, with 13 bases between them. TCRdb analysed the RT-PCR reads with MiXCR anew, one entry per CDR3 protein. The sample lists roughly 200,000 distinct CDR3 sequences, around 40% occurring once. The sequence came from a human donor who was either an allogeneic HSCT recipient or a stem cell or donor lymphocyte infusion donor (not recorded which). It is not recorded whose cells these are; they may come from a transplant donor. Sequencing was performed on blood, either unsorted or a sorted T cell fraction (not recorded which). The chain couples TRBV9 to TRBJ2-5, with a weak D call TRBD1 (6 bases). CDR3 coding DNA: TGTGCCAGCAGCGTAGCTCTAGGCAGGGGAGAGACCCAGTACTTC. Protein product: CASSVALGRGETQYF.